The T cell receptor beta chain under discussion was sequenced for a study of shared clonotypes between healthy human individuals. This clone was counted a single time. J gave up 4 bases and V 1 base, and 7 bases lay outside the gene matches. The CDR3 sequence is 16 residues long. In germline, CDR1 is MGHRA, CDR2 YSYEKL. Profiled with immunoSEQ multiplex PCR; TCRdb holds only in-frame clones, not every one. Of around 2,000,000 clones listed, roughly 95% were seen once; the top ten hold around 1.1%. Naive CD8 cells lacked CD45RO, underwent positive selection for CCR7 and left out terminally differentiated effector memory CD45RA+ cells.

The J gene is TRBJ2-1, the V gene TRBV4-1; TRBD2 agrees at 7 bases. Sequenced input: naive CD8+ T cells sorted from blood. The receptor comes from a man aged 18 to 30 in good health. In nucleotides, the CDR3 is TGCGCCAGCAGCCAAGTACAAGGGAGGGAGTACAATGAGCAGTTCTTC. Translating gives CASSQVQGREYNEQFF.